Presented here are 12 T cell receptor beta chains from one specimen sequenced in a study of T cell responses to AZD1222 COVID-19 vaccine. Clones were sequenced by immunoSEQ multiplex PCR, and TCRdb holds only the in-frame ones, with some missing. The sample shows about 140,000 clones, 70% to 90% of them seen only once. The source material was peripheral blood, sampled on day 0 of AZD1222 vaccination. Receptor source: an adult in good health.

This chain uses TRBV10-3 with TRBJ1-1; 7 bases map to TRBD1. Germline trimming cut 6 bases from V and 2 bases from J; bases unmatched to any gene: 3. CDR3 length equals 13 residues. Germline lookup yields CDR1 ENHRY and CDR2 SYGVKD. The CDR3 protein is CAIRGTVNTEAFF. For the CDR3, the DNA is TGTGCCATCAGGGGGACAGTAAACACTGAAGCTTTCTTT.

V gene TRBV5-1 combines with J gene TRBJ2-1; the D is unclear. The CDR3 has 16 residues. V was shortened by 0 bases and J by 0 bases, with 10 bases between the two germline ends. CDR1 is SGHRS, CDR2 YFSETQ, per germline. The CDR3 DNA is TGCGCCAGCAGCTTGGTGGCGGAAAGCTCCTACAATGAGCAGTTCTTC. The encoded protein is CASSLVAESSYNEQFF.

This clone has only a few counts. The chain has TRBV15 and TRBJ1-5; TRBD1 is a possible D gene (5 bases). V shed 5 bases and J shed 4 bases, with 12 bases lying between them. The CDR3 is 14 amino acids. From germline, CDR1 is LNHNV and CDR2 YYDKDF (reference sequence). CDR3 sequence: CATSHTGINQPQHF. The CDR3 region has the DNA TGTGCCACCAGCCATACAGGAATAAATCAGCCCCAGCATTTT.

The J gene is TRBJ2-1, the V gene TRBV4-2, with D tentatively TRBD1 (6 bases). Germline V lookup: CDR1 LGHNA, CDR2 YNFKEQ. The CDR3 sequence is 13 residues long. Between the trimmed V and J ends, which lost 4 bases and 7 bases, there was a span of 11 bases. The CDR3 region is CASSLDQGNEQFF. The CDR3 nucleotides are TGTGCCAGCAGCCTTGATCAGGGGAATGAGCAGTTCTTC.

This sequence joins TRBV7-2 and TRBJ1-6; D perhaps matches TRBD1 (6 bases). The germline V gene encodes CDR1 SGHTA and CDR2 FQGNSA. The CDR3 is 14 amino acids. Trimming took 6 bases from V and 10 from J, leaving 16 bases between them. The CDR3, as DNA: TGTGCCAGCAGTCTCCGGGGGCGGAGGTCACCCCTCCACTTT. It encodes CASSLRGRRSPLHF.

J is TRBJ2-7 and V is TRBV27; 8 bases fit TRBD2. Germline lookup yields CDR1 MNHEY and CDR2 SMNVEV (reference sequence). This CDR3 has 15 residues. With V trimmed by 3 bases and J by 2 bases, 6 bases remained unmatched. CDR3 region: CASSFLREETYEQYF. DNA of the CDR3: TGTGCCAGCAGTTTCCTGCGGGAGGAAACCTACGAGCAGTACTTC.

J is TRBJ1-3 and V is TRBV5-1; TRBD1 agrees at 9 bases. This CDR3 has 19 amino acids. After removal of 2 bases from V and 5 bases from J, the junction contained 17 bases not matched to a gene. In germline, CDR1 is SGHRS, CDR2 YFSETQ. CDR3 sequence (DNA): TGCGCCAGCAGCTTCGGGACAGGGAATCCCGCGGCTAGACGAAACACCATATATTTT. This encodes CASSFGTGNPAARRNTIYF.

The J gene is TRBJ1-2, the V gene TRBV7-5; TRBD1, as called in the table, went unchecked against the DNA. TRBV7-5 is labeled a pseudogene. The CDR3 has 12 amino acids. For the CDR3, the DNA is TGTGCCAGCGCTGGGCGATACTATGGCTACACCTTC. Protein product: CASAGRYYGYTF.

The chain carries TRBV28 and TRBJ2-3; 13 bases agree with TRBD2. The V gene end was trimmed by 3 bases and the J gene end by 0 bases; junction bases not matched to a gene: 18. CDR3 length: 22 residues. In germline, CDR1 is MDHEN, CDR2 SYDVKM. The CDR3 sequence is CASSFYPRLAGGPRLSTDTQYF. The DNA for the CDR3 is TGTGCCAGCAGTTTCTACCCTAGACTAGCGGGAGGTCCCCGCCTGAGCACAGATACGCAGTATTTT.

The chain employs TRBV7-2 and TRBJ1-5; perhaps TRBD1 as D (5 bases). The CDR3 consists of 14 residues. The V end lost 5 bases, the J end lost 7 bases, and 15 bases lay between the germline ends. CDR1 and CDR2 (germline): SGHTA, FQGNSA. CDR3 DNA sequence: TGTGCCAGCAGCCGCGGGGGAGGGCACCAGCCCCAGCATTTT. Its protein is CASSRGGGHQPQHF.

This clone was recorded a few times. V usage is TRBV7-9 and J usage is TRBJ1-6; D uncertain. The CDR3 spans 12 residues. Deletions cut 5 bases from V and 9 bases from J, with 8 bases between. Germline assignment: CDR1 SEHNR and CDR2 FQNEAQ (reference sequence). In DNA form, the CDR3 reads TGTGCCAGCAGCAGAGGGAGTTCACCCCTCCACTTT. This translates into CASSRGSSPLHF.

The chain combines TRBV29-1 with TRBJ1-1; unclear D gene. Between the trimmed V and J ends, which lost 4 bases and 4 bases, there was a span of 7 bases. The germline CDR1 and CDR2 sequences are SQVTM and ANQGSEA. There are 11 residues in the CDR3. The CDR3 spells CSVGAATEAFF. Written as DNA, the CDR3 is TGCAGCGTTGGGGCAGCCACTGAAGCTTTCTTT.